Listed here are 9 T cell receptor beta chains from one sample, sequenced in a study of T cell changes during pregnancy in multiple sclerosis. Produced via immunoSEQ multiplex PCR; TCRdb's table is partial and in-frame only. The sample has approximately 90,000 clones; around 94% are singletons. The sample was peripheral blood, taken in the third trimester of pregnancy. These receptors were taken from a female donor with multiple sclerosis, enrolled in a pregnancy study.

V gene TRBV29-1 combines with J gene TRBJ2-3; TRBD2 matches 7 bases. Germline V gene data show CDR1 as SQVTM and CDR2 as ANQGSEA. Germline trimming cut 8 bases from V and 1 base from J; bases unmatched to any gene: 3. The CDR3 is made up of 12 amino acids. The CDR3 DNA reads TGCAGCAATGGGGGGGGCACAGATACGCAGTATTTT. Its translation: CSNGGGTDTQYF.

The chain employs TRBV7-2 and TRBJ2-2; TRBD2 agrees at 7 bases. J lost 8 bases, V lost 5 bases, and 5 bases had no gene match. The germline V gene has CDR1 SGHTA and CDR2 FQGNSA. CDR3 length equals 13 residues. As DNA, the CDR3 is TGTGCCAGCAGCCGACTAGCCTCGGGGGAGCTGTTTTTT. It encodes CASSRLASGELFF.

This rearrangement joins TRBV7-9 to TRBJ2-7, with 7 bases fitting TRBD2. Trimming took 5 bases from V and 6 from J; bases not matched to a gene: 13. Germline CDR1 and CDR2: SEHNR and FQNEAQ (reference sequence). The CDR3 is 15 amino acids. As DNA, the CDR3 is TGTGCCAGCAGCGACCGGGACTACTATACTGGCGAGCAGTACTTC. Translated, it gives CASSDRDYYTGEQYF.

The V gene is TRBV7-3, the J gene TRBJ2-2, with no clear D. Germline V lookup: CDR1 SGHTA, CDR2 FQGTGA. This CDR3 spans 13 amino acids. Trimming removed 5 bases at V and 5 bases at J, with 9 bases between. CDR3 amino acids: CASSPWRTGELFF. The DNA of the CDR3 is TGTGCCAGCAGCCCTTGGAGAACCGGGGAGCTGTTTTTT.

J is TRBJ1-1 and V is TRBV28, with TRBD1 matching 9 bases. Trimming at V came to 6 bases and at J to 6 bases, leaving 8 bases not matched to a gene. The CDR3 consists of 14 residues. CDR1 and CDR2 (germline): MDHEN, SYDVKM. The CDR3 here is CASSSGQGIAEAFF. The CDR3, as DNA: TGTGCCAGCAGCTCGGGACAGGGAATTGCTGAAGCTTTCTTT.

This chain links TRBV12-5 with TRBJ1-5; 8 bases are shared with TRBD1. The germline CDR1 and CDR2 sequences are LGHNT and FRNRAP. J was trimmed by 4 bases and V by 0 bases; bases with no gene match: 8. CDR3 length equals 17 residues. The CDR3 protein is CASGLVLDRGFNQPQHF. In DNA, the CDR3 is TGTGCTAGTGGTTTGGTACTTGACAGGGGATTTAATCAGCCCCAGCATTTT.

This chain joins TRBV5-1 and TRBJ1-6; tentatively, D is TRBD1 (6 bases). Trimming took 4 bases from V and 7 from J, leaving 9 bases between them. Germline loops: CDR1 SGHRS, CDR2 YFSETQ. The CDR3 consists of 13 residues. CDR3 residues: CASSRTENSPLHF. The DNA of the CDR3 is TGCGCCAGCAGCAGGACAGAGAATTCACCCCTCCACTTT.

The gene calls are TRBV7-2 and TRBJ2-5, with D unresolved. This CDR3 region has 13 residues. V lost 2 bases and J lost 4, with 8 bases in between. In germline, CDR1 is SGHTA, CDR2 FQGNSA. The CDR3 DNA reads TGTGCCAGCAGCTTAACTGTACGAGAGACCCAGTACTTC. It yields the protein CASSLTVRETQYF.

The chain links TRBV27 to TRBJ2-7, with D uncertain. The CDR3 consists of 11 residues. Trimming took 4 bases from V and 4 from J, leaving 5 bases between them. Looked up from germline, CDR1 is MNHEY and CDR2 is SMNVEV (reference sequence). CDR3 DNA: TGTGCCAGCAGTTCGACTTACGAGCAGTACTTC. This translates into CASSSTYEQYF.